Below, 5 T cell receptor beta chains from the same sample are listed, as sequenced in a study of T-cell reconstitution after alpha-beta-depleted transplantation in children listed by TCRdb under 2016. The sample's treatment or condition label is to be understood as: allogeneic hematopoietic cell transplantation with graft depleted of TCRalphabeta T cells and CD19 B cells. To prepare the library, PCR was applied. Sequencing instrument: Illumina HiSeq 2500. To normalize quantification of the TCRbeta repertoire, the TCR libraries were built with molecular barcoding that relied on unique molecular identifiers. The public reads were reanalyzed by TCRdb: fastp trimming at Q25, MiXCR alignment, in-frame beta chains only. Identical CDR3 proteins give one entry, which carries the most common genes and DNA. Across this sample there are 120,000 to 150,000 distinct CDR3 sequences, with 8.8% seen only once. The ten largest clones add up to around a sixth of the sample.

This specimen consisted of PBMCs, mostly from graft donor cells, obtained 180 days after TCRalphabeta/CD19-depleted stem cell transplant. The receptor set was obtained from a female patient aged 2 to 10 who had a stem cell transplant for congenital amegakaryocytic thrombocytopenia, so the T cells may come from the graft donor.

This clonotype has at least ten counts. This chain links TRBV20-1 with TRBJ1-1; no firm D call. CDR1 is DFQATT and CDR2 is SNEGSKA in the germline V gene (reference sequence). This CDR3 has 12 residues. Trimming shortened V by 3 bases and J by 10 bases, and 15 bases separated the two germline ends. The CDR3 sequence is CSASFGLKGAFF. The CDR3 coding sequence is TGCAGTGCTAGTTTTGGTCTGAAGGGAGCTTTCTTT.

This clonotype showed up many times. The chain links TRBV6-5 to TRBJ2-4; D is possibly TRBD1 or TRBD2 (5 bases each). V was cut by 0 bases and J by 8 bases, with 11 bases left in between. This CDR3 is 14 amino acids long. Looked up from germline, CDR1 is MNHEY and CDR2 is SVGAGI. Written as DNA, the CDR3 is TGTGCCAGCAGTTACTCAAGTCAGGGAGACATTCAGTACTTC. Translation: CASSYSSQGDIQYF.

In its sample, this clonotype was seen many times. The chain joins TRBV20-1 to TRBJ2-7; D perhaps matches TRBD2 (5 bases). The CDR3 extends over 13 amino acids. The germline V gene has CDR1 DFQATT and CDR2 SNEGSKA (reference sequence). Trimming left V 7 bases short and J 4 bases short, with 17 bases between. The CDR3 is CSGRTESVYEQYF. CDR3 coding DNA: TGCAGTGGAAGGACTGAGTCGGTGTACGAGCAGTACTTC.

The chain couples TRBV20-1 to TRBJ2-2; D is possibly TRBD1 (5 bases). V was cut by 5 bases and J by 2 bases, with 12 bases left in between. CDR3 size: 14 residues. Germline V CDR1 and CDR2: DFQATT, SNEGSKA (reference sequence). CDR3 sequence: CSALGQGNTGELFF. CDR3 DNA sequence: TGCAGTGCTCTCGGGCAGGGAAACACCGGGGAGCTGTTTTTT.

The table lists this clonotype with a few counts. The genes are TRBV20-1 and TRBJ2-7; the D gene could be TRBD1 or TRBD2 (6 bases each). The germline V gene has CDR1 DFQATT and CDR2 SNEGSKA (reference sequence). V was pared by 4 bases and J by 2 bases, with 9 bases between. The length of the CDR3 is 12 residues. The CDR3 spells CSAKRGPYEQYF. The CDR3 DNA reads as TGCAGTGCTAAACGGGGGCCCTACGAGCAGTACTTC.